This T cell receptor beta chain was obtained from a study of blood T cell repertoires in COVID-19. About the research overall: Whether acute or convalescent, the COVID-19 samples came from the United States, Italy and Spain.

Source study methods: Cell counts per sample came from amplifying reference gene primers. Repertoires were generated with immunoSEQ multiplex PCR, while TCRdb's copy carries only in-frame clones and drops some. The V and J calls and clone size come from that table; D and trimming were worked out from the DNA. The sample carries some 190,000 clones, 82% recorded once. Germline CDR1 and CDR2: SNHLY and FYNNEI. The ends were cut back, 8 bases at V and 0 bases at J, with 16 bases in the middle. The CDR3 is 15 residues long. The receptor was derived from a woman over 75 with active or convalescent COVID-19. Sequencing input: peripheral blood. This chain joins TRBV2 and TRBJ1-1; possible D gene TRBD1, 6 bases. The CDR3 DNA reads TGTGCCAGCTCATGGGGGCAGATCATGAACACTGAAGCTTTCTTT. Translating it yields CASSWGQIMNTEAFF.